Included here is one T cell receptor beta chain sequence, with context. The antigen is undetermined. The CDR3 contains 15 residues. Germline assignment: CDR1 GTSNPN and CDR2 SVGIG (reference sequence). Trimming took off 0 bases at V and 8 bases at J, with 17 bases between the two ends. 13 Jbeta primers and 60 Vbeta primers were used for the PCR. Methods used by the authors: In a later analysis, the count reached about 75 million unique TCR beta chains, with roughly 9.9 million shared. Repertoires were generated with immunoSEQ multiplex PCR, while TCRdb's copy carries only in-frame clones and drops some. That table furnishes V, J and clone size, whereas the DNA furnished D and trimming. Of under 130,000 clones in the sample, about 77% were seen once. The record originates from a study of cytomegalovirus exposure and HLA in healthy donors. The study's findings and limits: The study designated some 180 TCR beta chains cytomegalovirus-associated. TRBV6-2, TRBV6-3 and other indistinguishable V segments were excluded.

Unrecorded immune exposure was likely among donors, who were nominally healthy when sampled. The chain uses TRBV30 and TRBJ2-1; D possibly corresponds to TRBD2 (5 bases). The sequence came from a young woman in good health and CMV-seropositive. The material sequenced was PBMCs. DNA of the CDR3: TGTGCCTGGAGTGTACGGAACGGGATGCGAGATGAGCAGTTCTTC. It translates to CAWSVRNGMRDEQFF.